This T cell receptor (beta chain) was identified in a study of tumor-infiltrating lymphocytes in primary liver carcinoma. Study conclusions and caveats: Overlap between tumor regions exceeded overlap of tumor with adjacent tissue or blood.

It was from roughly 20-30 mg of unsorted bulk tissue that RNA and DNA were co-extracted. In every tumor sample, viable tumor cells made up over 90%. Trimming left V 4 bases short and J 7 bases short, with 20 bases between. This CDR3 has 14 amino acids. CDR1 is GTSNPN, CDR2 SVGIG, per germline (reference sequence). This clonotype has ten or more counts. Antigen specificity is unknown. Total RNA amounting to around 530 ng was the source from which TCR beta cDNA was made with a constant-region primer. It was through three nested multiplex PCR rounds of slightly modified ARM-PCR that TCR beta libraries arose. TRBV1-TRBV30 forward primers paired with a C-beta reverse primer were used in the first two PCR rounds, which ran roughly 9 cycles each. TCRdb recomputed calls from the multiplex PCR reads with MiXCR, one row per CDR3 protein. The sample holds 90,000 to 110,000 distinct CDR3 sequences, roughly 80% seen once.

The specimen sequenced was liver tumor tissue from sampling region 3. Subset in this sample: tumor region T3, left-lateral pole. The chain carries TRBV30 and TRBJ2-7, with D perhaps matching TRBD2 (6 bases). The source is a man aged 35 to 55 with primary liver carcinoma and hepatitis B virus infection. CDR3 coding DNA: TGTGCCTGGAACGTCGGCGGGATAGGTGAAGAGCAGTACTTC. Its protein is CAWNVGGIGEEQYF.